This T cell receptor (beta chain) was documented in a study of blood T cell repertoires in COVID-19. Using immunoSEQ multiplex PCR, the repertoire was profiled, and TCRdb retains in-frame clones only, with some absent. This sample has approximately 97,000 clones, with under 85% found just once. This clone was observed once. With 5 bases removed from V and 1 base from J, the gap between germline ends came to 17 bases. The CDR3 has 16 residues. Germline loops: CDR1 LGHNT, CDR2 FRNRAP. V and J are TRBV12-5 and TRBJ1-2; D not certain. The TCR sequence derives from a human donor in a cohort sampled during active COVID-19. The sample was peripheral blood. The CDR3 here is CASGPSREDVNYGYTF. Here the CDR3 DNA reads TGTGCTAGTGGTCCCAGTAGGGAGGACGTTAACTATGGCTACACCTTC.